These 25 T cell receptor beta chains came from one sample sequenced in a study of T cell responses to AZD1222 COVID-19 vaccine. Method: immunoSEQ multiplex PCR; TCRdb's copy keeps in-frame clones and lacks some. Among about 63,000 clones listed, about 85% were seen once. Source: peripheral blood, taken on day 0 of AZD1222 vaccination. Every receptor here comes from an adult in good health.

The genes are TRBV9 and TRBJ2-2, with TRBD2 matching over 13 bases. Germline V gives CDR1 SGDLS, CDR2 YYNGEE. The CDR3 has 18 amino acids. V lost 4 bases, J lost 3 bases, and 9 bases stayed unmatched. The CDR3 sequence is CASSTKGLAGLDTGELFF. The DNA of the CDR3 is TGTGCCAGCAGCACAAAGGGACTAGCGGGGCTTGACACCGGGGAGCTGTTTTTT.

The chain combines TRBV3-1 (or the pseudogene TRBV3-2) with TRBJ1-5; unclear D gene. The CDR3 is 16 residues long. CDR1 is LGHDT, CDR2 YNNKEL, per germline (reference sequence). The V and J ends lost 0 bases and 6 bases respectively, with 15 bases between them. The CDR3, as DNA: TGTGCCAGCAGCCAAGATACGGGGAACGGCCGTCAGCCCCAGCATTTT. The encoded protein is CASSQDTGNGRQPQHF.

The gene calls are TRBV12-5 and TRBJ1-1, with TRBD1 matching over 10 bases. Germline V gene sequence: CDR1 LGHNT, CDR2 FRNRAP. With 2 bases clipped from V and 1 base from J, the junction kept 10 bases outside the gene matches. The CDR3 consists of 18 residues. The chain's CDR3 is CASGLNLGTGAGNTEAFF. CDR3 DNA sequence: TGTGCTAGTGGTTTGAACCTTGGGACAGGGGCTGGGAACACTGAAGCTTTCTTT.

The chain uses TRBV7-3 and TRBJ1-1; TRBD1 matches 8 bases. Trimming removed 3 bases from V and 3 bases from J; junction bases left unmatched: 9. The germline CDR1 and CDR2 sequences are SGHTA and FQGTGA. CDR3 length: 16 amino acids. This CDR3 reads CASSFLEPTGDTEAFF. The CDR3, as DNA: TGTGCCAGCAGCTTCCTCGAACCGACAGGGGACACTGAAGCTTTCTTT.

The gene calls are TRBV27 and TRBJ1-6, with TRBD1 matching over 8 bases. The junction had 6 bases not matched to a gene; V was cut back by 4 bases and J by 10 bases. Per germline, CDR1 MNHEY and CDR2 SMNVEV (reference sequence). The CDR3 spans 14 residues. For the CDR3, the DNA is TGTGCCAGCAGTTGGACAGGGCCGGGGTCACCCCTCCACTTT. The encoded protein is CASSWTGPGSPLHF.

The rearrangement links TRBV7-3 to TRBJ1-1, with no clear D. V lost 2 bases, J lost 2 bases, and 9 bases lay in between. Germline assignment: CDR1 SGHTA and CDR2 FQGTGA. The CDR3 runs to 14 residues. The CDR3 spells CASSLGQANTEAFF. The CDR3 DNA reads TGTGCCAGCAGCTTAGGGCAGGCTAACACTGAAGCTTTCTTT.

The chain has TRBV12-5 and TRBJ1-5; D gene uncertain. V was cut by 6 bases and J by 9 bases, with 6 bases left in between. Germline V lookup: CDR1 LGHNT, CDR2 FRNRAP. This CDR3 has 10 amino acids. Here the CDR3 DNA reads TGTGCTAGTGGCGTTGCGCCCCAGCATTTT. Translated, it gives CASGVAPQHF.

The J gene is TRBJ2-3, the V gene TRBV27, with TRBD2 as a possible D gene (6 bases). Trimming removed 5 bases at V and 0 bases at J, with 9 bases between. The germline V gene has CDR1 MNHEY and CDR2 SMNVEV (reference sequence). The length of the CDR3 is 14 residues. CDR3 loop: CASSPGDSTDTQYF. The CDR3 DNA reads TGTGCCAGCAGTCCGGGGGATAGCACAGATACGCAGTATTTT.

The chain has TRBV7-3 and TRBJ2-5; the D gene is possibly TRBD1 (6 bases). The CDR3 extends over 13 amino acids. With 3 bases removed from V and 5 bases from J, the gap between germline ends came to 10 bases. Germline V gene sequence: CDR1 SGHTA, CDR2 FQGTGA. The CDR3, as DNA: TGTGCCAGCAGCTTCGGGACAAAGGAGACCCAGTACTTC. This translates into CASSFGTKETQYF.

The chain is built from TRBV9 and TRBJ2-5; no reliable D call. Per the germline V gene, CDR1 is SGDLS and CDR2 is YYNGEE. Trimming took 0 bases from V and 1 from J, leaving 10 bases between them. The CDR3 has 15 residues. The CDR3: CASSVGAAGQETQYF. CDR3 in DNA: TGTGCCAGCAGCGTAGGGGCCGCAGGCCAAGAGACCCAGTACTTC.

The chain has TRBV5-8 and TRBJ2-6; D may match TRBD1 or TRBD2 (6 bases each). The CDR3 has 16 amino acids. V shed 3 bases and J shed 3 bases, with 13 bases lying between them. Germline V lookup: CDR1 SGHTS, CDR2 YDEGEE. As DNA, the CDR3 is TGTGCCAGCAGCTGGGGGGCCAGGATTGGGGCCAACGTCCTGACTTTC. Protein product: CASSWGARIGANVLTF. Using reference TRBV5-8 and TRBJ2-6 for the parts outside the CDR3, the full variable domain is EAGVTQSPTHLIKTRGQQATLRCSPISGHTSVYWYQQALGLGLQFLLWYDEGEERNRGNFPPRFSGRQFPNYSSELNVNALELEDSALYLCASSWGARIGANVLTFGAGSRLTVL.

V gene TRBV15 combines with J gene TRBJ1-6; 7 bases match TRBD1. Losses at the gene ends were 1 base for V and 6 bases for J; bases not matched to a gene: 0. CDR3 length: 14 amino acids. Germline CDR1 LNHNV, CDR2 YYDKDF (reference sequence). CDR3 in amino acids: CATSRGDSNSPLHF. The CDR3 DNA is TGTGCCACCAGCAGAGGGGACAGTAATTCACCCCTCCACTTT. The full variable domain, with the rest looked up from reference TRBV15 and TRBJ1-6, is DAMVIQNPRYQVTQFGKPVTLSCSQTLNHNVMYWYQQKSSQAPKLLFHYYDKDFNNEADTPDNFQSRRPNTSFCFLDIRSPGLGDTAMYLCATSRGDSNSPLHFGNGTRLTVT.

J is TRBJ1-2 and V is TRBV5-4, with 7 bases fitting TRBD1. CDR1 and CDR2 from the germline V gene are SGHNT and YYREEE (reference sequence). V gave up 3 bases and J gave up 8 bases; unmatched junction bases: 4. This CDR3 contains 12 residues. The CDR3 DNA is TGTGCCAGCAGCTACCGGGACAGAGGCTACACCTTC. Encoded protein: CASSYRDRGYTF.

V gene TRBV6-4 combines with J gene TRBJ2-7; 7 positions match TRBD1. Germline assignment: CDR1 MRHNA and CDR2 SNTAGT. V lost 4 bases to trimming and J lost 3 bases; unmatched junction nucleotides: 12. This CDR3 spans 16 amino acids. CDR3 residues: CASSVPRDRIRYEQYF. The DNA of the CDR3 is TGTGCCAGCAGTGTCCCCCGGGACAGAATACGCTACGAGCAGTACTTC.

The chain has TRBV14 and TRBJ2-5; tentative D call: TRBD1 (5 bases). The CDR3 covers 15 residues. The V end was cut by 4 bases, the J end by 5 bases, with 17 bases between. The V gene's germline CDR1 is SGHDN and CDR2 FVKESK. The CDR3 region has the DNA TGTGCCAGCAGCCTGAGATCAGGGCTGTGGGAGACCCAGTACTTC. Translated, it gives CASSLRSGLWETQYF.

The DNA of the CDR3 is TGTGCCAGCAGCTTGGGGGACAGATACAATGAGCAGTTCTTC. Its protein is CASSLGDRYNEQFF. The gene calls are TRBV5-6 and TRBJ2-1; 7 positions agree with TRBD1. This CDR3 is built from 14 residues. V gave up 0 bases and J gave up 4 bases; unmatched junction bases: 1. Germline CDR1 and CDR2: SGHDT and YYEEEE.

CDR3 sequence reads: CASRPVGGSGELFF. The CDR3 DNA sequence: TGTGCCAGCAGGCCGGTCGGGGGGTCCGGGGAGCTGTTTTTT. The chain links TRBV27 to TRBJ2-2; TRBD2 aligns across 7 bases. Looked up from germline, CDR1 is MNHEY and CDR2 is SMNVEV (reference sequence). This CDR3 comprises 14 residues. V gave up 6 bases and J gave up 6 bases; unmatched junction bases: 7.

The rearrangement links TRBV18 to TRBJ1-1; TRBD1 might be the D (5 bases). This CDR3 region has 14 residues. Per germline, CDR1 KGHSH and CDR2 LQKENI. Trimming took off 3 bases at V and 1 base at J, with 9 bases between the two ends. The CDR3 coding sequence is TGTGCCAGCTCACCCCGTGGGGCGAACACTGAAGCTTTCTTT. It yields the protein CASSPRGANTEAFF.

V usage is TRBV6-5 and J usage is TRBJ2-2, with 7 bases identical to TRBD1. The CDR3 is made up of 14 amino acids. Germline trimming cut 7 bases from V and 3 bases from J; bases unmatched to any gene: 5. Germline loops: CDR1 MNHEY, CDR2 SVGAGI. The DNA for the CDR3 is TGTGCCAGCACCACAGGGGTGGACACCGGGGAGCTGTTTTTT. This encodes CASTTGVDTGELFF.

The rearrangement joins TRBV6-5 to TRBJ1-1; D call uncertain. Germline V gene sequence: CDR1 MNHEY, CDR2 SVGAGI. The CDR3 is made up of 14 amino acids. V was trimmed by 2 bases and J by 1 base, leaving 8 bases between them. CDR3 residues: CASSYGRWNTEAFF. The CDR3 DNA follows: TGTGCCAGCAGTTACGGAAGGTGGAACACTGAAGCTTTCTTT.

There are a few counts of this clone. The rearrangement uses TRBV3-1 (or the pseudogene TRBV3-2) and TRBJ1-3; the D gene is possibly TRBD1 (5 bases). Trimming took 4 bases from V and 2 from J, leaving 12 bases between them. Germline CDR1 reads LGHDT; CDR2 reads YNNKEL (reference sequence). CDR3 length equals 15 residues. This CDR3 reads CASSRPGTAGNTIYF. CDR3 nucleotides: TGTGCCAGCAGCCGCCCCGGGACGGCTGGAAACACCATATATTTT.

The rearrangement uses TRBV27 and TRBJ2-1; TRBD2 might be the D (5 bases). The CDR3 has 16 residues. V lost 4 bases, J lost 0 bases, and 13 bases lay in between. Germline CDR1 MNHEY, CDR2 SMNVEV (reference sequence). CDR3 in amino acids: CASSWAGLSSYNEQFF. In DNA, the CDR3 is TGTGCCAGCAGTTGGGCAGGACTTAGCTCCTACAATGAGCAGTTCTTC.

The chain joins TRBV3-1 (or the pseudogene TRBV3-2) to TRBJ1-4, with D perhaps matching TRBD1 (5 bases). The CDR3 consists of 14 residues. V lost 6 bases to trimming and J lost 4 bases, with 12 bases between them. CDR1 LGHDT and CDR2 YNNKEL come from the germline V gene (reference sequence). The CDR3 bases are TGTGCCAGCAGGGGGCCGGCTAATAATGAAAAACTGTTTTTT. It is translated as CASRGPANNEKLFF.

The count of this clone is one. The chain carries TRBV28 and TRBJ1-4; no reliable D call. The ends were cut back, 6 bases at V and 2 bases at J, with 4 bases in the middle. The CDR3 covers 12 residues. In germline, CDR1 is MDHEN, CDR2 SYDVKM. As DNA, the CDR3 is TGTGCCAGCAGGTCTACTAATGAAAAACTGTTTTTT. It codes for CASRSTNEKLFF.

This clone was counted a single time. This sequence joins TRBV7-2 and TRBJ2-5; maybe TRBD2 (6 bases). From germline, CDR1 is SGHTA and CDR2 FQGNSA. This CDR3 has 15 amino acids. V lost 4 bases, J lost 5 bases, and 17 bases lay in between. CDR3 sequence (DNA): TGTGCCAGCAGCTCCACCGGGACTCGGAGGGAGACCCAGTACTTC. Its translation is CASSSTGTRRETQYF.